The 19 T cell receptor beta chains below were found in one sample sequenced in a study of T cell changes during pregnancy in multiple sclerosis. Sequenced by immunoSEQ multiplex PCR; TCRdb stores in-frame clones only, minus some. The table lists some 27,000 clones, about 92% of them singletons, with around 0.43% in the top ten. The sample was CD4+ T cells from peripheral blood mononuclear cells, taken after pregnancy. The receptors shown here come from a female donor with multiple sclerosis, enrolled in a pregnancy study.

The chain uses TRBV6-5 and TRBJ1-1; tentatively, D is TRBD1 (6 bases). Germline lookup yields CDR1 MNHEY and CDR2 SVGAGI. Trimming removed 9 bases from V and 0 bases from J, with 11 bases in between. The CDR3 is 13 amino acids. CDR3 nucleotides: TGTGCCAGTCGGACAGATATGAACACTGAAGCTTTCTTT. Residues: CASRTDMNTEAFF.

V and J are TRBV19 and TRBJ2-6, with 8 positions matching TRBD1. The V segment lost 6 bases and the J segment 2 bases; nucleotides outside the gene matches: 3. CDR1 LNHDA and CDR2 SQIVND come from the germline V gene (reference sequence). The CDR3 is made up of 15 amino acids. CDR3 amino acids: CASSPTGAGANVLTF. The CDR3 DNA is TGTGCCAGTAGCCCGACAGGGGCTGGGGCCAACGTCCTGACTTTC.

J is TRBJ1-5 and V is TRBV19; D possibly corresponds to TRBD1 (5 bases). The CDR3 loop spans 15 amino acids. Germline V gene lookup returns CDR1 LNHDA and CDR2 SQIVND (reference sequence). V shed 1 base and J shed 3 bases, with 10 bases lying between them. The CDR3 reads CASSIGPGHNQPQHF. The CDR3 DNA reads as TGTGCCAGTAGTATAGGCCCTGGACACAATCAGCCCCAGCATTTT.

This clone was detected a few times. The chain uses TRBV30 and TRBJ1-2; D ambiguous. CDR3 length: 12 residues. With 0 bases removed from V and 8 bases from J, the gap between germline ends came to 10 bases. From germline, CDR1 is GTSNPN and CDR2 SVGIG (reference sequence). CDR3 in amino acids: CAWSVAEWGYTF. The CDR3 DNA reads TGTGCCTGGAGTGTAGCGGAATGGGGCTACACCTTC.

The chain combines TRBV19 with TRBJ2-5; the match to TRBD1 covers 10 bases. CDR3 size: 14 residues. Germline assignment: CDR1 LNHDA and CDR2 SQIVND (reference sequence). V was clipped by 8 bases and J by 4 bases; unmatched bases: 7. The CDR3, as DNA: TGTGCCAGTTGGGACAGGGGAATGAGAGAGACCCAGTACTTC. Its translation is CASWDRGMRETQYF.

V is TRBV21-1 and J is TRBJ2-7; the D call of TRBD1 is as the table states it, not checked on the DNA. TRBV21-1 is tagged as a pseudogene. The CDR3 is 15 amino acids. Here the CDR3 DNA reads TGTGCCAGCAGCAAAACTAGGGTCAGGGGCTACGAGCAGTACTTC. Amino acids: CASSKTRVRGYEQYF.

CDR3 protein: CASARTEASYEQYF. The CDR3 DNA reads as TGTGCCAGCGCCCGGACGGAGGCCTCCTACGAGCAGTACTTC. The V call is TRBV6-5, the J call TRBJ2-7, with a tentative D call TRBD2 (5 bases). V was trimmed by 8 bases and J by 0 bases, leaving 14 bases between them. Germline assignment: CDR1 MNHEY and CDR2 SVGAGI. The CDR3 is made up of 14 amino acids.

The gene calls are TRBV4-3 and TRBJ1-6; the D gene is possibly TRBD1 (6 bases). The length of the CDR3 is 17 residues. The V gene lost 1 base and the J gene lost 9 bases, with 19 bases spanning the gap. Germline assignment: CDR1 LGHNA and CDR2 YSLEER. CDR3 amino acids: CASSQVGLAGVGSPLHF. CDR3 sequence (DNA): TGCGCCAGCAGCCAAGTAGGGTTGGCAGGGGTAGGTTCACCCCTCCACTTT.

This rearrangement joins TRBV11-2 to TRBJ2-7, with TRBD2 identical over 7 bases. Germline lookup yields CDR1 SGHAT and CDR2 FQNNGV. The CDR3 is made up of 14 amino acids. V was pared by 5 bases and J by 2 bases, with 6 bases of the junction left unmatched. The CDR3 DNA reads as TGTGCCAGCAGCAGGGACTATTCAACCTACGAGCAGTACTTC. Translating it yields CASSRDYSTYEQYF. The variable domain in full, completed from reference TRBV11-2 and TRBJ2-7, reads EAGVAQSPRYKIIEKRQSVAFWCNPISGHATLYWYQQILGQGPKLLIQFQNNGVVDDSQLPKDRFSAERLKGVDSTLKIQPAKLEDSAVYLCASSRDYSTYEQYFGPGTRLTVT.

The V gene is TRBV7-9, the J gene TRBJ1-1; TRBD1 is a possible D gene (5 bases). This CDR3 spans 15 amino acids. Deletions cut 2 bases from V and 0 bases from J, with 10 bases between. CDR1 is SEHNR, CDR2 FQNEAQ, per germline (reference sequence). The CDR3 DNA sequence: TGTGCCAGCAGCTTACAGGGATCCATGAACACTGAAGCTTTCTTT. Translating it yields CASSLQGSMNTEAFF.

This chain joins TRBV9 and TRBJ2-3; 12 nucleotides line up with TRBD2. Germline V gives CDR1 SGDLS, CDR2 YYNGEE. There are 15 residues in the CDR3. V gave up 0 bases and J gave up 7 bases; unmatched junction bases: 3. In nucleotides, the CDR3 is TGTGCCAGCAGCGTAGATACTAGCGGGGGGTATACGCAGTATTTT. As protein: CASSVDTSGGYTQYF.

A few counts support this clone. DNA of the CDR3: TGTGCCAGTAGGATCGGACAGGGAGTAAGGGACACTGAAGCTTTCTTT. Translation gives CASRIGQGVRDTEAFF. The V call is TRBV19, the J call TRBJ1-1; TRBD1 matches 8 bases. This CDR3 comprises 16 residues. Germline-derived CDR1 and CDR2 are LNHDA and SQIVND (reference sequence). After removal of 6 bases from V and 3 bases from J, the junction contained 12 bases not matched to a gene. The variable domain in full, completed from reference TRBV19 and TRBJ1-1, reads DGGITQSPKYLFRKEGQNVTLSCEQNLNHDAMYWYRQDPGQGLRLIYYSQIVNDFQKGDIAEGYSVSREKKESFPLTVTSAQKNPTAFYLCASRIGQGVRDTEAFFGQGTRLTVV.

In its sample, this clone was seen a few times. The chain couples TRBV9 to TRBJ1-1, with a possible D match to TRBD1 (6 bases). With 4 bases removed from V and 11 bases from J, the gap between germline ends came to 21 bases. Germline-derived CDR1 and CDR2 are SGDLS and YYNGEE. This CDR3 is built from 14 residues. CDR3 nucleotide sequence: TGTGCCAGCAGCCCTAGACAGGACCCTATAGGGGCTTTCTTT. Protein sequence: CASSPRQDPIGAFF. Complete variable domain (other parts from reference TRBV9 and TRBJ1-1): DSGVTQTPKHLITATGQRVTLRCSPRSGDLSVYWYQQSLDQGLQFLIQYYNGEERAKGNILERFSAQQFPDLHSELNLSSLELGDSALYFCASSPRQDPIGAFFGQGTRLTVV.

The rearrangement links TRBV7-2 to TRBJ1-2; 11 positions agree with TRBD1. Germline loops: CDR1 SGHTA, CDR2 FQGNSA. This CDR3 is built from 19 residues. The J segment lost 5 bases and the V segment lost 5 bases, leaving 19 bases of the junction unmatched. The CDR3 is CASSLRSGQGAARGYGYTF. The CDR3, as DNA: TGTGCCAGCAGCCTTAGATCCGGACAGGGGGCCGCGAGGGGTTATGGCTACACCTTC. The full variable domain, rest sourced from reference TRBV7-2 and TRBJ1-2, is GAGVSQSPSNKVTEKGKDVELRCDPISGHTALYWYRQSLGQGLEFLIYFQGNSAPDKSGLPSDRFSAERTGGSVSTLTIQRTQQEDSAVYLCASSLRSGQGAARGYGYTFGSGTRLTVV.

This clone showed up just once. V gene TRBV5-1 combines with J gene TRBJ1-5; D remains ambiguous. V was trimmed by 0 bases and J by 0 bases, leaving 7 bases between them. Germline assignment: CDR1 SGHRS and CDR2 YFSETQ. The CDR3 consists of 15 residues. The CDR3 loop reads CASSLDGYSNQPQHF. In DNA form, the CDR3 reads TGCGCCAGCAGCTTGGACGGTTATAGCAATCAGCCCCAGCATTTT.

This chain uses TRBV28 with TRBJ2-7; 7 bases map to TRBD1. The V gene's germline CDR1 is MDHEN and CDR2 SYDVKM. This CDR3 has 16 residues. The V gene end was trimmed by 4 bases and the J gene end by 0 bases; junction bases not matched to a gene: 9. The CDR3: CASSYQGGAFSYEQYF. The DNA for the CDR3 is TGTGCCAGCAGTTACCAAGGGGGCGCATTCTCCTACGAGCAGTACTTC.

This clone was recorded a few times. This chain connects TRBV14 to TRBJ2-3, with TRBD2 as a possible D gene (5 bases). Between the trimmed V and J ends, which lost 3 bases and 6 bases, there was a span of 19 bases. This CDR3 contains 16 residues. Germline-derived CDR1 and CDR2 are SGHDN and FVKESK. DNA of the CDR3: TGTGCCAGCAGCCAGGGGTTTCACCTACTAGGGGATACGCAGTATTTT. It translates to CASSQGFHLLGDTQYF.

The J gene is TRBJ2-5, the V gene TRBV18; a possible D gene is TRBD1 (6 bases). CDR1 and CDR2 (germline): KGHSH, LQKENI. Trimming removed 3 bases from V and 5 bases from J, with 13 bases in between. This CDR3 is 14 amino acids long. The DNA of the CDR3 is TGTGCCAGCTCACCCCACAGGGATTCGGAGACCCAGTACTTC. Its protein product is CASSPHRDSETQYF.

The V and J genes are TRBV30 and TRBJ1-4, with D maybe TRBD1 (6 bases). The CDR3 spans 16 residues. Germline CDR1 GTSNPN, CDR2 SVGIG (reference sequence). Trimming took off 2 bases at V and 0 bases at J, with 13 bases between the two ends. The CDR3 DNA follows: TGTGCCTGGAGTTCGGACAGAGTTGCAACTAATGAAAAACTGTTTTTT. Its translation: CAWSSDRVATNEKLFF.